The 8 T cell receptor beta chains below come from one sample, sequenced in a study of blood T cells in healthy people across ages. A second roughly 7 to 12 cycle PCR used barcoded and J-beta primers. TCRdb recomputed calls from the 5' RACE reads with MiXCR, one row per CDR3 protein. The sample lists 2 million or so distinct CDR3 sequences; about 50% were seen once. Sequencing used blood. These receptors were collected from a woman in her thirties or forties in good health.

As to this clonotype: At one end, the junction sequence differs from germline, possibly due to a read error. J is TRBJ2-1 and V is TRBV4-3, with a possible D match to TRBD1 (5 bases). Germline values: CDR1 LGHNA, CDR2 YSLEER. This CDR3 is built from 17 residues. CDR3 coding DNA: TGCGCCAGCAACCAAGATCCGACAGACCCTTCCTACAATGAGCAGTTCTTC. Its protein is CASNQDPTDPSYNEQFF.

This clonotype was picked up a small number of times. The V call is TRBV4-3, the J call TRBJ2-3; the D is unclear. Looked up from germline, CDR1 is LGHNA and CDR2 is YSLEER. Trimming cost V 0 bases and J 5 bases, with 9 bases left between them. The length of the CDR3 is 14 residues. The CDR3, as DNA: TGCGCCAGCAGCCAAGATAAATGGGGAGATACGCAGTATTTT. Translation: CASSQDKWGDTQYF.

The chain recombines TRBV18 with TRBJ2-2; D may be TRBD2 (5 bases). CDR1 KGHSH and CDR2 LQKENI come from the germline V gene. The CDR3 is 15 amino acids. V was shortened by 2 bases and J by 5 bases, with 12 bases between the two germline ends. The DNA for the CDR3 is TGTGCCAGCTCACCAGCACTAACGGGGACCGGGGAGCTGTTTTTT. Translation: CASSPALTGTGELFF.

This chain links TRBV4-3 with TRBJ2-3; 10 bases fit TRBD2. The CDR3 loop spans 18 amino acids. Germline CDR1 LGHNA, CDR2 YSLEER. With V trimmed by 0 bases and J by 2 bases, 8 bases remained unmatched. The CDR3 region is CASSQDHERGGVTDTQYF. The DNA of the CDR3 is TGCGCCAGCAGCCAAGATCACGAGCGGGGGGGTGTCACAGATACGCAGTATTTT.

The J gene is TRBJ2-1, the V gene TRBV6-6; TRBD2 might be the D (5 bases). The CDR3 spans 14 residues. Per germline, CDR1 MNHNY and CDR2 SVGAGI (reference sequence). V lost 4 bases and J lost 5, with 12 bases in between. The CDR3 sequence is CASSSYGLNNEQFF. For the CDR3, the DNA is TGTGCCAGCAGTTCTTATGGACTGAACAATGAGCAGTTCTTC.

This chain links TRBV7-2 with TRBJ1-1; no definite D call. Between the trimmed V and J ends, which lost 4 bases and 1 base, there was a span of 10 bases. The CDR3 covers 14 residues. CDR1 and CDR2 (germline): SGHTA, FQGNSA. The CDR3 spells CASSSPTRNTEAFF. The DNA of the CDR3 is TGTGCCAGCAGCTCCCCGACAAGGAACACTGAAGCTTTCTTT.

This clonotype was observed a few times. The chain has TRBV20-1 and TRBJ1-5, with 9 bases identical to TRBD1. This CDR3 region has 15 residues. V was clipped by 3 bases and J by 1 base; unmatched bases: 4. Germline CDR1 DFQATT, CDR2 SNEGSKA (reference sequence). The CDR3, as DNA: TGCAGTGCTAGTAGGGGGACAGGGAGCAATCAGCCCCAGCATTTT. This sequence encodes CSASRGTGSNQPQHF.

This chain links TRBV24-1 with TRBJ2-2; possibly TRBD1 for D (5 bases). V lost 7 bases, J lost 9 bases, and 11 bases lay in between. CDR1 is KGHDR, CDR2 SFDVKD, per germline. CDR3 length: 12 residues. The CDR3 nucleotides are TGTGCCACCAGCAACAGGTATCGGGAGCTGTTTTTT. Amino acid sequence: CATSNRYRELFF.